This entry lists 15 T cell receptor beta chains sequenced from one sample in a study of tumor-infiltrating lymphocytes in primary liver carcinoma (dated by TCRdb to the late 2010s). For sequencing, an Illumina HiSeq 2500 was employed. A constant-region primer and ProtoScript II reverse transcriptase were used to reverse-transcribe TCRbeta-specific cDNA from roughly 0.55 ug total RNA. Construction of the TCRbeta libraries relied on three nested rounds of multiplex PCR, following a slightly modified ARM-PCR procedure. Each of the first two PCR rounds ran for about 10 cycles and used multiplex TRBV1-TRBV30 forward primers together with a Cbeta reverse primer. TCRdb trimmed the raw reads at Q25, called clones with MiXCR and kept productive beta chains. Each CDR3 protein appears once, grouped with its most common genes and DNA. For this sample the table gives roughly 190,000 distinct CDR3 sequences, of which over 80% were detected only once. The top ten clonotypes cover roughly 20% of the sample.

Without any cell sorting, total RNA and DNA were extracted together from roughly 21-30 mg of bulk tissue using the AllPrep DNA/RNA mini kit. Sequencing was carried out using tumor tissue from primary liver carcinoma. These receptors came from a middle-aged man with primary liver carcinoma and hepatitis B virus infection.

The CDR3 is CATSKGDGNYDQFF. The CDR3 nucleotides read TGCGCCACTTCGAAGGGAGACGGAAACTACGATCAGTTCTTC. V is TRBV4-1 and J is TRBJ2-7; D is perhaps TRBD2 (5 bases). TRBJ2-1 explains the end of the DNA better; the J call may be wrong. The CDR3 length is 14 residues. The germline CDR1 and CDR2 sequences are MGHRA and YSYEKL.

The genes are TRBV5-4 and TRBJ2-3, with TRBD2 matching over 7 bases. The V segment lost 10 bases and the J segment 3 bases; nucleotides outside the gene matches: 11. Germline V gene lookup returns CDR1 SGHNT and CDR2 YYREEE (reference sequence). The CDR3 totals 14 residues. As DNA, the CDR3 is TGTGCCTTACTTGAGCGGGGCTTAACAGATACGCAGTATTTT. This encodes CALLERGLTDTQYF.

Regarding this clonotype: The germline gene is not matched at one end of the junction; a read error may be the cause. The rearrangement joins TRBV6-1 to TRBJ2-4; 8 bases are a match to TRBD1. Germline CDR1 is MNHNS and CDR2 is SASEGT. The length of the CDR3 is 16 residues. The CDR3 DNA reads TGTGCCAGCAGTGCTACAGGGGGGCTCGGCAAAAACATTCAGAACTTC. Its translation is CASSATGGLGKNIQNF.

V is TRBV6-1 and J is TRBJ2-2, with 7 bases identical to TRBD2. The J segment lost 5 bases and the V segment lost 7 bases, leaving 13 bases of the junction unmatched. This CDR3 comprises 16 residues. Germline loops: CDR1 MNHNS, CDR2 SASEGT. The CDR3 DNA is TGTGCCAGCAAATATATTGGCGGGAGACGGACCGGGGAGCTGTTTTTT. Translated: CASKYIGGRRTGELFF.

Remarks on this clonotype: Mismatch with germline at one junction end may stem from a read error. For the CDR3, the DNA is TGTGCCAGCAGCCCGGGTGGACAGGGTAGATCTGGTGAGAAGTTCTTC. Translating gives CASSPGGQGRSGEKFF. The chain employs TRBV5-4 and TRBJ2-1; 8 bases are a match to TRBD1. CDR3 length: 16 residues. Germline V CDR1 and CDR2: SGHNT, YYREEE (reference sequence).

Remarks on this clonotype: A read error may produce the germline difference seen at one junction end. J is TRBJ2-2 and V is TRBV7-9; D unclear. CDR3 length: 16 residues. In germline, CDR1 is SEHNR, CDR2 FQNEAQ (reference sequence). CDR3 sequence (DNA): TGTGCCAGTAGCTATGCGCAAAGGTCCTTTATCGGGGAGCTGTTTTTT. It encodes CASSYAQRSFIGELFF.

The V and J genes are TRBV28 and TRBJ2-2; 7 positions agree with TRBD2. The CDR3 extends over 18 amino acids. V gave up 7 bases and J gave up 6 bases; unmatched junction bases: 20. Germline V gene lookup returns CDR1 MDHEN and CDR2 SYDVKM. The CDR3 nucleotides read TGTGCCAGCACCTCAGCGGGACTCTCGGTGGGAGGCGCCGGGGAGCTGTTTTTT. Translating gives CASTSAGLSVGGAGELFF.

Note on this clonotype: The conserved final phenylalanine or tryptophan is absent from the CDR3, which likely points to a read error. V usage is TRBV4-1 and J usage is TRBJ2-1; the D gene could be TRBD1 or TRBD2 (5 bases each). CDR3 length equals 15 residues. V lost 3 bases and J 11 bases, leaving 20 bases between the germline ends. Germline-derived CDR1 and CDR2 are MGHRA and YSYEKL. The CDR3, as DNA: TGCGCCAGCAGCCAGGAAGGGACCGCGGGCCGGAAGCAGTTCTAC. It translates to CASSQEGTAGRKQFY.

Notes on this clonotype: This CDR3 is missing its conserved last phenylalanine or tryptophan, likely due to a read error. The chain's CDR3 is CASSYSEGNYGYTI. The CDR3 DNA sequence: TGTGCCAGCAGTTACTCGGAAGGGAACTACGGATACACCATC. The chain uses TRBV6-5 and TRBJ1-2; D uncertain. The CDR3 has 14 amino acids. Germline lookup yields CDR1 MNHEY and CDR2 SVGAGI. With 0 bases removed from V and 11 bases from J, the gap between germline ends came to 16 bases.

In the case of this clonotype: This may stem from a read error, because a much larger clone lies one nucleotide away. The chain carries TRBV28 and TRBJ2-7; 9 bases align to TRBD2. The CDR3 length is 16 residues. CDR1 and CDR2 from the germline V gene are MDHEN and SYDVKM. Trimming removed 5 bases from V and 0 bases from J; junction bases left unmatched: 8. CDR3 coding DNA: TGTGCCAGCAGTACCGGACTAGCGTTAGGCTCCTACGAGCAGTACTTC. Amino acids: CASSTGLALGSYEQYF.

CDR3 region: CAGTQDNYGYTF. DNA of the CDR3: TGTGCCGGCACCCAGGACAATTATGGCTACACCTTC. The chain couples TRBV6-1 to TRBJ1-2, with D maybe TRBD1 (5 bases). The CDR3 is 12 amino acids. Germline CDR1 is MNHNS and CDR2 is SASEGT. Trimming removed 11 bases at V and 5 bases at J, with 15 bases between.

The V and J genes are TRBV29-1 and TRBJ1-1, with unresolved D. Trimming left V 5 bases short and J 0 bases short, with 16 bases between. The CDR3 is 15 amino acids. Germline CDR1 SQVTM, CDR2 ANQGSEA. The chain's CDR3 is CSVRPGWAMNTEAFF. The CDR3 DNA follows: TGCAGCGTTAGACCCGGATGGGCCATGAACACTGAAGCTTTCTTT.

As for this clonotype: The junction differs from germline at one of its ends, possibly a read error. This rearrangement joins TRBV11-1 to TRBJ2-3; D is ambiguous. This CDR3 is 13 amino acids long. Germline V lookup: CDR1 SGHAT, CDR2 FQDESV (reference sequence). This CDR3 reads CASSLIGIDTHYF. CDR3 coding DNA: TGTGCCAGCAGCTTAATTGGTATAGATACGCACTATTTT. Drawing the rest from reference TRBV11-1 and TRBJ2-3, the complete variable domain is EAEVAQSPRYKITEKSQAVAFWCDPISGHATLYWYRQILGQGPELLVQFQDESVVDDSQLPKDRFSAERLKGVDSTLKIQPAELGDSAMYLCASSLIGIDTHYFGPGTRLTVL.

For this clonotype: One junction end disagrees with the germline gene, perhaps due to a read error. V and J are TRBV11-2 and TRBJ2-1; unclear D gene. The CDR3 loop spans 12 amino acids. The germline V gene encodes CDR1 SGHAT and CDR2 FQNNGV. The CDR3 nucleotides are TGTGCCAGCAGCTTAAATGTCAATGTGCACATCTTC. Translating gives CASSLNVNVHIF.

This chain links TRBV9 with TRBJ2-1; a possible D gene is TRBD2 (6 bases). CDR3 size: 16 residues. Per the germline V gene, CDR1 is SGDLS and CDR2 is YYNGEE. The germline V and J ends were trimmed by 0 bases and 2 bases, with 12 bases remaining between them. The CDR3 bases are TGTGCCAGCAGCGTAGCCTGGCGGGGTCCCTACAATGAGCAGTTCTTC. It codes for CASSVAWRGPYNEQFF.